The clone carrying this T cell receptor beta chain was seen at least ten times. The antigen is unknown. Time point described: patch test 2, 6 weeks after DPC sensitization. Treatment indicated: therapeutic diphenylcyclopropenone sensitization with weekly scalp DPC. The study extracted total RNA from unfractionated whole blood. The V gene's germline CDR1 is SGHTA and CDR2 FQGNSA. The CDR3 is 17 residues long. V dropped 0 bases and J dropped 1 base, with 14 bases sitting between them. In the original processing: Samples contained a median of roughly 99,000 TCRs, with a range of 23,224 to 690,600. TCRdb re-called the RACE reads through MiXCR, storing one row per CDR3 protein. TCRdb's processing, not the study's, gives the V and J calls here. The sample shows a few hundred thousand distinct CDR3 sequences, under 6.5% of them seen only once. These data come from a study of human T cells and chemical hapten exposure.

Study-level findings and limits: Against controls, expanded TCRs gave rise to significantly more large CDR3 similarity clusters.

The chain uses TRBV7-2 and TRBJ2-3, with D maybe TRBD2 (6 bases). The clonotype comes from a woman in her late teens or twenties with alopecia areata. Some clones in this sample may be carry-over from other donors' samples. The sequencing used whole blood, collected in connection with sensitization to the hapten diphenylcyclopropenone (DPC). The CDR3 spells CASSLAFGSSRTDTQYF. The CDR3 coding sequence is TGTGCCAGCAGCTTAGCGTTCGGGAGCAGCCGCACAGATACGCAGTATTTT.